This T cell receptor (beta chain) was documented in a study of early T cells in non-severe SARS-CoV-2 infection. Turning to the study itself: Unsorted whole blood bulk RNA was sequenced, with unpaired chains. Study-level findings and limits: The VDJdb matching leaned toward anti-spike CD8 responses and overlooked private and CD4 specificities.

This clonotype has a handful of counts. No antigen is known for it. As part of library construction, unique molecular identifiers were attached to individual cDNA molecules. TCRdb reprocessed the 5' RACE reads via MiXCR and lists one record per CDR3 protein. The sample records fewer than 85,000 distinct CDR3 sequences, about a sixth being singletons. This CDR3 spans 15 amino acids. Germline V gene lookup returns CDR1 SGHVT and CDR2 SQSDAQ. Trimming took off 2 bases at V and 0 bases at J, with 8 bases between the two ends. The rearrangement links TRBV7-4 to TRBJ1-5, with D unresolved. The clonotype originates from an adult who was a healthcare worker with PCR-confirmed SARS-CoV-2 infection or an uninfected control (not recorded which). The sample was whole blood. CDR3 bases: TGTGCCAGCAGCTTAAAGGACCATAGCAATCAGCCCCAGCATTTT. As protein: CASSLKDHSNQPQHF.